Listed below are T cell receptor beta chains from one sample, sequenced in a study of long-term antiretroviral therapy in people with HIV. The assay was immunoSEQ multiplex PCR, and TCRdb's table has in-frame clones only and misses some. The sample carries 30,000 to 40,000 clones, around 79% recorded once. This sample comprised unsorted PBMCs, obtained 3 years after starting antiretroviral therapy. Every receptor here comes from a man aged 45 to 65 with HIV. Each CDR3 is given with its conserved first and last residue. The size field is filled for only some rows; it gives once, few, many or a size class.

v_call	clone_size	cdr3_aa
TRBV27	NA	CASSFSFGQAIVTEAFF
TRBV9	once	CASSAFTSSGGSTDTQYF
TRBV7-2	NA	CASSLGPGRNQPQHF
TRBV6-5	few	CASSYKPSGNTIYF
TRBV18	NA	CASSPLPGQAAVDTQYF
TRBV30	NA	CAWSGKGPIGSPLHF
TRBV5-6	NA	CASSPRRQGSTDTQYF
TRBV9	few	CASSVANPGAGNTIYF
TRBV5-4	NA	CASSLGRDEPYEQYF
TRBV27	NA	CASSSRGALGRPDTQYF
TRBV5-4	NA	CASSPGTSGLPTDTQYF
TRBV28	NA	CASSFRGEQYF
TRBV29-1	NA	CSASGLAGDTQYF
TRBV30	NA	CAWSRDRAYEQYF
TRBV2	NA	CASSTQGSYNSPLHF
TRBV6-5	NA	CASRHRDAYEQYF
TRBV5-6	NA	CASSLIKLVTEAFF
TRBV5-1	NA	CASRTESSYNEQFF
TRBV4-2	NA	CASSQGTANTGELFF
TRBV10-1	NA	CASSEVPRDYEQYF
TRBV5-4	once	CASSLSFTGGRTGELFF
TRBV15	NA	CATSRASGETQYF